The rows below give T cell receptor beta chains drawn from one sample of a study of cytomegalovirus exposure and HLA in healthy donors. The assay was immunoSEQ multiplex PCR, and TCRdb's table has in-frame clones only and misses some. The repertoire holds more than 100,000 clones, with around two thirds as singletons. What was sequenced was PBMCs. The receptors were sampled from a woman aged 40 to 50 in good health and CMV-seronegative. The CDR3 runs from the conserved cysteine through the conserved F or W. The D gene is left open where the match is weak. Size tells how often a clone was seen (once, few, many) or the class of an expanded clone, and some rows leave it out.

cdr3_aa	cdr3_nt	d_call	clone_size	v_call	j_call
CASSYPDRDNEQFF	TGTGCCAGCAGCTATCCGGACAGGGACAATGAGCAGTTCTTC	TRBD1	.	TRBV7-9	TRBJ2-1
CASAPGSTGHYGYTF	TGTGCTAGTGCACCGGGAAGCACAGGGCACTATGGCTACACCTTC	.	.	TRBV12-5	TRBJ1-2
CASSISFGPAGGQPQHF	TGTGCCAGTAGTATATCCTTTGGCCCCGCCGGGGGTCAGCCCCAGCATTTT	.	.	TRBV19	TRBJ1-5
CASSPQGTAEQYF	TGTGCCAGCAGCCCACAGGGGACCGCCGAGCAGTACTTC	TRBD1	.	TRBV27	TRBJ2-7
CASRAKQTLGANVLTF	TGTGCCAGCAGGGCGAAACAGACGCTTGGGGCCAACGTCCTGACTTTC	.	.	TRBV14	TRBJ2-6
CASSPGLGDYGYTF	TGTGCCAGCTCACCAGGGTTGGGAGACTATGGCTACACCTTC	.	.	TRBV18	TRBJ1-2
CSVFQGVYNEQFF	TGCAGCGTGTTCCAGGGGGTATACAATGAGCAGTTCTTC	TRBD1	.	TRBV29-1	TRBJ2-1
CASAPLPLAGVVEQYF	TGTGCCAGCGCCCCTTTACCCCTAGCGGGGGTGGTCGAGCAGTACTTC	TRBD2	once	TRBV7-2	TRBJ2-7
CAWSRIGADQPQHF	TGTGCCTGGAGTCGTATAGGGGCGGATCAGCCCCAGCATTTT	.	.	TRBV30	TRBJ1-5
CASSLTSGGQETQYF	TGTGCCAGCAGCTTGACTAGCGGGGGACAAGAGACCCAGTACTTC	TRBD2	.	TRBV5-6	TRBJ2-5
CASSEDSKGGYTF	TGTGCCAGCAGTGAAGACAGCAAAGGAGGCTACACCTTC	.	.	TRBV2	TRBJ1-2
CASSPNNGGLYEQYF	TGTGCCAGCTCACCGAACAACGGGGGACTCTACGAGCAGTACTTC	.	.	TRBV18	TRBJ2-7
CASSFRVYGGPQETQYF	TGTGCCAGCAGCTTTAGGGTGTATGGGGGCCCTCAAGAGACCCAGTACTTC	.	.	TRBV11-2	TRBJ2-5
CASSDRGTWYATNEKLFF	TGTGCCAGCAGCGATAGGGGGACGTGGTATGCAACTAATGAAAAACTGTTTTTT	.	few	TRBV11-2	TRBJ1-4
CASSQDGERGGGETQYF	TGTGCCAGCAGCCAAGACGGGGAGCGGGGGGGAGGAGAGACCCAGTACTTC	TRBD2	few	TRBV4-2	TRBJ2-5
CASSEQQANEKLFF	TGTGCCAGCAGTGAACAACAGGCTAATGAAAAACTGTTTTTT	.	.	TRBV6-1	TRBJ1-4
CAISESTGATEAFF	TGTGCCATCAGTGAGTCGACAGGGGCGACTGAAGCTTTCTTT	TRBD1	.	TRBV10-3	TRBJ1-1
CASSPPGLAGVASYEQYF	TGTGCCAGCAGCCCCCCGGGACTAGCGGGGGTGGCGTCCTACGAGCAGTACTTC	TRBD2	few	TRBV28	TRBJ2-7
CASSPGQGREKLFF	TGTGCCAGCAGCCCCGGACAGGGGAGGGAAAAACTGTTTTTT	TRBD1	.	TRBV7-2	TRBJ1-4
CASSQSLAGGHADTQYF	TGCGCCAGCAGCCAGTCCCTAGCGGGGGGGCATGCGGATACGCAGTATTTT	TRBD2	.	TRBV4-1	TRBJ2-3
CASSERRAFF	TGTGCCAGCAGTGAACGGAGAGCTTTCTTT	.	once	TRBV2	TRBJ1-1
CASIGQGRNYGYTF	TGTGCCAGCATCGGACAGGGAAGAAACTATGGCTACACCTTC	TRBD1	.	TRBV28	TRBJ1-2
CASSQTGGMQAFF	TGCGCCAGCAGCCAAACAGGGGGTATGCAAGCTTTCTTT	TRBD1	few	TRBV4-1	TRBJ1-1
CASGDNRGGTEAFF	TGTGCCAGTGGGGATAATAGGGGAGGAACTGAAGCTTTCTTT	.	.	TRBV27	TRBJ1-1
CASRAGGNTGELFF	TGTGCCAGCAGAGCGGGGGGAAACACCGGGGAGCTGTTTTTT	TRBD2	.	TRBV6-6	TRBJ2-2
CASSPLPSWIENTGELFF	TGTGCCAGCAGCCCCCTGCCTAGTTGGATCGAAAACACCGGGGAGCTGTTTTTT	.	.	TRBV4-2	TRBJ2-2
CASWGRDRANEQFF	TGTGCCAGTTGGGGCCGGGACAGAGCCAATGAGCAGTTCTTC	TRBD1	.	TRBV27	TRBJ2-1
CASSFVFYGDTGELFF	TGTGCCAGCAGTTTTGTGTTTTACGGGGACACCGGGGAGCTGTTTTTT	.	few	TRBV27	TRBJ2-2
CAWAQGYGYTF	TGTGCCTGGGCTCAGGGATATGGCTACACCTTC	.	.	TRBV30	TRBJ1-2
CASGFLIGGPSYNEQFF	TGTGCTAGTGGTTTCTTAATCGGGGGGCCCTCCTACAATGAGCAGTTCTTC	.	few	TRBV12-5	TRBJ2-1
CASSPGLGRLGYGYTF	TGTGCCAGCAGTCCCGGCTTAGGGAGGCTGGGCTATGGCTACACCTTC	.	few	TRBV2	TRBJ1-2
CASSPSASGGLTQYF	TGTGCCAGTAGCCCTTCAGCTAGCGGGGGTTTGACCCAGTACTTC	TRBD2	.	TRBV19	TRBJ2-5
CASSPRQRSTDTEAFF	TGTGCCAGCTCGCCGAGACAGAGGTCTACCGATACTGAAGCTTTCTTT	.	.	TRBV18	TRBJ1-1
CASSQAGQGATTGELFF	TGTGCCAGCAGCCAAGCGGGACAGGGGGCTACGACCGGGGAGCTGTTTTTT	TRBD1	.	TRBV14	TRBJ2-2
CASSLGQGKNGYTF	TGTGCCAGCAGCCTCGGGCAGGGGAAGAATGGCTACACCTTC	.	once	TRBV7-2	TRBJ1-2
CASSFSTSGGTDTQYF	TGTGCCAGCAGCTTCTCGACTAGCGGGGGCACAGATACGCAGTATTTT	TRBD2	.	TRBV7-9	TRBJ2-3
CASSQKAQSGNTGELFF	TGTGCCAGCAGCCAAAAGGCTCAATCGGGGAACACCGGGGAGCTGTTTTTT	.	.	TRBV7-3	TRBJ2-2
CASRSRDRGQNTEAFF	TGTGCCAGTAGATCCAGGGACAGGGGGCAAAACACTGAAGCTTTCTTT	TRBD1	once	TRBV19	TRBJ1-1
CASSFGGGNYEQYF	TGTGCCAGCAGCTTCGGCGGGGGGAACTACGAGCAGTACTTC	TRBD2	.	TRBV7-3	TRBJ2-7
CASSPTVSTGAEAFF	TGTGCCAGCAGTCCGACGGTAAGCACTGGAGCTGAAGCTTTCTTT	.	.	TRBV27	TRBJ1-1